These T cell receptor beta chains were read from a single sample in a study of blood T cell repertoires in COVID-19. The data were produced by immunoSEQ multiplex PCR, yet TCRdb's version contains in-frame clones alone and is incomplete. Altogether about 330,000 clones are present, about 85% being singletons, with the ten largest covering approximately 5%. Specimen: PBMCs or T cells enriched from blood (not recorded which). These receptor sequences come from a woman in her twenties or thirties who had recovered from COVID-19. The CDR3 runs from the conserved cysteine through the conserved F or W. D genes are given only for firm matches. Not all rows give a size; the values are once, few, many and, for expanded clones, a class.

j_gene,v_gene,abundance,d_gene,CDR3nt,CDR3aa
TRBJ2-5,TRBV5-5,-,-,TGTGCCAGCAGCTTGGAGGGGATGCCCCGGCCCCAGTACTTC,CASSLEGMPRPQYF
TRBJ2-5,TRBV29-1,-,TRBD2,TGCAGCGTAAAAGGGACTAGCGGGGGGGCTGGGTACTTC,CSVKGTSGGAGYF
TRBJ1-3,TRBV19,-,-,TGTGCCAGTAGTCCAACTGGGGGGGTCTCTGGAAACACCATATATTTT,CASSPTGGVSGNTIYF
TRBJ2-5,TRBV14,-,TRBD1,TGTGCCAGCAGCCCGGGACAGGGCCTGGGGGAGACCCAGTACTTC,CASSPGQGLGETQYF
TRBJ2-5,TRBV29-1,-,-,TGCAGCGTTAACGGACTGGGGTTGGAGACCCAGTACTTC,CSVNGLGLETQYF
TRBJ1-2,TRBV2,-,-,TGTGCCAGCAGTGAAGGAGCGCCGTTTAGCTATGGCTACACCTTC,CASSEGAPFSYGYTF
TRBJ1-1,TRBV19,-,TRBD1,TGTGCCAGTAGTGACAGGGAGGCTGAAGCTTTCTTT,CASSDREAEAFF
TRBJ1-2,TRBV10-1,-,-,TGCGCCAGCAGTCAAACGACAGCCGGCGGCTACACCTTC,CASSQTTAGGYTF
TRBJ2-3,TRBV11-2,once,TRBD1,TGTGCCAGCAGCTTAATGGGACAGGGAACGAGGGATACGCAGTATTTT,CASSLMGQGTRDTQYF
TRBJ1-2,TRBV30,-,-,TGTGCCTGGAGGATGACACGAACCCCCCATGGCTACACCTTC,CAWRMTRTPHGYTF
TRBJ1-2,TRBV21-1,-,-,TGTGCCAGCAGCACCGGACAGGGGGCCAATGGCTACACCTTC,CASSTGQGANGYTF
TRBJ2-5,TRBV9,-,TRBD2,TGTGCCAGCAGCGGCCGACTAGCGGGGGGCCCGAGTCAAGAGACCCAGTACTTC,CASSGRLAGGPSQETQYF
TRBJ2-5,TRBV6-5,-,TRBD2,TGTGCCAGCAGTTACTGGGGGGGCCAAGAGACCCAGTACTTC,CASSYWGGQETQYF
TRBJ1-1,TRBV4-2,-,TRBD1,TGTGCCAGCAGCCAGACCGGGACAGAGATGGAAGCTTTCTTT,CASSQTGTEMEAFF
TRBJ1-2,TRBV9,-,-,TGTGCCAGCAGCGTAGCTATTGACTTAGGGACAAACTATGGCTACACCTTC,CASSVAIDLGTNYGYTF
TRBJ1-5,TRBV6-5,-,-,TGTGCCAGCAGTCCTAGGTCTGGGCAGCCCCAGCATTTT,CASSPRSGQPQHF
TRBJ1-1,TRBV18,-,-,TGTGCCAGCTCCCCGGTGGAGGGAACTCACACTGAAGCTTTCTTT,CASSPVEGTHTEAFF
TRBJ2-5,TRBV5-1,-,TRBD1,TGCGCCAGCAGCTCCACAGGACAGGCGTGGGGGGAGACCCAGTACTTC,CASSSTGQAWGETQYF
TRBJ1-2,TRBV5-6,once,-,TGTGCCAGCAGCTTGCTATATGGCTACACCTTC,CASSLLYGYTF
TRBJ1-2,TRBV4-3,-,TRBD1,TGCGCCAGCAGCCAAGGGACAGGAGGGCCCTATGGCTACACCTTC,CASSQGTGGPYGYTF
TRBJ1-2,TRBV5-1,-,TRBD1,TGCGCCAGCGCCACCCTACAGGGGGCGATCTATGGCTACACCTTC,CASATLQGAIYGYTF